These T cell receptor beta chains were read from a single sample in a study of cytomegalovirus exposure and HLA in healthy donors. Profiled with immunoSEQ multiplex PCR; TCRdb holds only in-frame clones, not every one. The data hold over 120,000 clones, with more than 80% observed a single time. The source material was PBMCs. Receptors originate from a woman in her 30s in good health and CMV-seropositive. CDR3s include the opening cysteine and the closing phenylalanine or tryptophan. A D gene is named only where the DNA matches it firmly. Size values are once, few and many counts, or a class for expanded clones, and some rows have none.

size: NA
D: TRBD2
V: TRBV19
J: TRBJ2-5
DNA: TGTGCCAGTAGTATGGGACTAGCGGGAGGGGCACGCGAGACCCAGTACTTC
CDR3: CASSMGLAGGARETQYF

size: NA
D: NA
V: TRBV28
J: TRBJ1-5
DNA: TGTGCCAGCAGTTATGCCGGACAGAGAGGCAATCAGCCCCAGCATTTT
CDR3: CASSYAGQRGNQPQHF

size: NA
D: TRBD2
V: TRBV6-5
J: TRBJ2-7
DNA: TGTGCCAGCAGCCCCGGACTAGCGGGCTACGAGCAGTACTTC
CDR3: CASSPGLAGYEQYF

size: NA
D: NA
V: TRBV4-1
J: TRBJ2-5
DNA: TGCGCCAGCAGCCAGGCCCCGAGGGAGACCCAGTACTTC
CDR3: CASSQAPRETQYF

size: NA
D: TRBD2
V: TRBV5-1
J: TRBJ2-7
DNA: TGCGCCAGCAGCTTGGGTCTAGCGGGGGTCTACGAGCAGTACTTC
CDR3: CASSLGLAGVYEQYF

size: NA
D: TRBD2
V: TRBV19
J: TRBJ2-7
DNA: TGTGCCAGTAGTTTCGGACTAGCGGGATTGTACGAGCAGTACTTC
CDR3: CASSFGLAGLYEQYF

size: NA
D: TRBD2
V: TRBV29-1
J: TRBJ2-1
DNA: TGCAGCGTTGAACTAGCGGGGGGCCTCGATGAGCAGTTCTTC
CDR3: CSVELAGGLDEQFF

size: once
D: NA
V: TRBV5-1
J: TRBJ2-5
DNA: TGCGCCAGCAGCTTTGTCCCGGGACTCCTTCAAGAGACCCAGTACTTC
CDR3: CASSFVPGLLQETQYF

size: NA
D: NA
V: TRBV28
J: TRBJ1-3
DNA: TGTGCCAGCAGTCCCACGGGGGGTGGGGGAGGCTTCTCTGGAAACACCATATATTTT
CDR3: CASSPTGGGGGFSGNTIYF

size: NA
D: TRBD1
V: TRBV6-5
J: TRBJ2-7
DNA: TGTGCCAGCAGTTCTCCGACAGGGCCCTACGAGCAGTACTTC
CDR3: CASSSPTGPYEQYF

size: NA
D: TRBD2
V: TRBV4-1
J: TRBJ2-2
DNA: TGCGCCAGCAGCCCCCTAAGCTCCGGGACTAGCGCCCCTTTGGGTACCGGGGAGCTGTTTTTT
CDR3: CASSPLSSGTSAPLGTGELFF

size: many
D: TRBD1
V: TRBV27
J: TRBJ2-4
DNA: TGTGCCAGGTTCCGGGACAGGGGAAAAAACATTCAGTACTTC
CDR3: CARFRDRGKNIQYF

size: NA
D: TRBD2
V: TRBV5-4
J: TRBJ2-5
DNA: TGTGCCAGCAGCCCACCGGGACTAGCGGGGTTCCGAGAGACCCAGTACTTC
CDR3: CASSPPGLAGFRETQYF

size: NA
D: NA
V: TRBV6-5
J: TRBJ1-5
DNA: TGTGCCAGCAGTTACTCGATTCAGCAGCCCCAGCATTTT
CDR3: CASSYSIQQPQHF

size: NA
D: NA
V: TRBV18
J: TRBJ2-7
DNA: TGTGCCAGCTCACCAGATCGCTTCTACGGGCAGTACTTC
CDR3: CASSPDRFYGQYF

size: NA
D: NA
V: TRBV19
J: TRBJ2-5
DNA: TGTGCCAGTAGCAACTTACGTGGGCCTATCTGGACCCAGTACTTC
CDR3: CASSNLRGPIWTQYF

size: NA
D: NA
V: TRBV12-5
J: TRBJ2-1
DNA: TGTGCTAGGAGAAGTACAGGATCTACCTACAATGAGCAGTTCTTC
CDR3: CARRSTGSTYNEQFF

size: NA
D: NA
V: TRBV19
J: TRBJ2-7
DNA: TGTGCCAGTAGTGCAGGGATGGGCTACGAGCAGTACTTC
CDR3: CASSAGMGYEQYF

size: NA
D: NA
V: TRBV5-1
J: TRBJ2-7
DNA: TGCGCCAGCAGCTCCAAACGGACCACAGGCTACGAGCAGTACTTC
CDR3: CASSSKRTTGYEQYF

size: NA
D: NA
V: TRBV5-1
J: TRBJ2-7
DNA: TGCGCCAGCAGCTCCGACTATTCCCTGAACGAGCAGTACTTC
CDR3: CASSSDYSLNEQYF

size: NA
D: TRBD1
V: TRBV5-1
J: TRBJ1-2
DNA: TGCGCCAGCAGCTTGGAGGGACAGGGTGACGGCTACACCTTC
CDR3: CASSLEGQGDGYTF

size: NA
D: TRBD1
V: TRBV19
J: TRBJ1-2
DNA: TGTGCCAGTAGTTCTGGGACAGTCAACTATGGCTACACCTTC
CDR3: CASSSGTVNYGYTF

size: NA
D: NA
V: TRBV20-1
J: TRBJ2-7
DNA: TGCAGTGCTCACAGAGCCTACGAGCAGTACTTC
CDR3: CSAHRAYEQYF

size: NA
D: TRBD2
V: TRBV2
J: TRBJ2-5
DNA: TGTGCCAGCAGTGACGTTAGCGGGGGTAAAGAGACCCAGTACTTC
CDR3: CASSDVSGGKETQYF

size: NA
D: NA
V: TRBV5-4
J: TRBJ2-5
DNA: TGTGCCAGCAGCTTGGACGCGGGACTTGAGGCCGGGACCCAGTACTTC
CDR3: CASSLDAGLEAGTQYF

size: NA
D: NA
V: TRBV27
J: TRBJ2-3
DNA: TGTGCCAGCAGCATAATCGGACAGAGAAGCACAGATACGCAGTATTTT
CDR3: CASSIIGQRSTDTQYF

size: NA
D: NA
V: TRBV19
J: TRBJ2-1
DNA: TGTGCCAGTAGTAGGGCGGGGAGATACAATGAGCAGTTCTTC
CDR3: CASSRAGRYNEQFF

size: few
D: NA
V: TRBV5-6
J: TRBJ1-2
DNA: TGTGCCAGCAGCTTGGTCCCGGATGGCTACACCTTC
CDR3: CASSLVPDGYTF

size: NA
D: NA
V: TRBV18
J: TRBJ2-5
DNA: TGTGCCAGCTCACCAAGGGCAGGGGAGACCCAGTACTTC
CDR3: CASSPRAGETQYF

size: NA
D: TRBD1
V: TRBV2
J: TRBJ2-7
DNA: TGTGCCAGCATGTTAGGACAGGGGGCCACCTACGAGCAGTACTTC
CDR3: CASMLGQGATYEQYF

size: NA
D: TRBD1
V: TRBV7-8
J: TRBJ2-5
DNA: TGTGCCAGCAGCTCACCGGGACAGGGGGCCCAAGAGACCCAGTACTTC
CDR3: CASSSPGQGAQETQYF

size: NA
D: TRBD2
V: TRBV2
J: TRBJ2-1
DNA: TGTGCCAGCAGGGCGAGCGGGGGAACCTCCTACAATGAGCAGTTCTTC
CDR3: CASRASGGTSYNEQFF

size: once
D: NA
V: TRBV29-1
J: TRBJ2-3
DNA: TGCAGCGCCCGTGGTGGCCATGAGGCTCCAGATACGCAGTATTTT
CDR3: CSARGGHEAPDTQYF

size: NA
D: TRBD1
V: TRBV6-6
J: TRBJ1-6
DNA: TGTGCCAGCAGTTACCCCGGACAGGGGAAAACTTCACCCCTCCACTTT
CDR3: CASSYPGQGKTSPLHF

size: NA
D: TRBD2
V: TRBV6-1
J: TRBJ2-1
DNA: TGTGCCAGCAGTGAGGGGGAGGAGCGGGATTACTATACAAATGAGCAGTTCTTC
CDR3: CASSEGEERDYYTNEQFF

size: NA
D: NA
V: TRBV27
J: TRBJ2-5
DNA: TGTGCCAGCAGTTTATTGGGCGACCAAGAGACCCAGTACTTC
CDR3: CASSLLGDQETQYF

size: few
D: NA
V: TRBV7-9
J: TRBJ2-5
DNA: TGTGCCAGCAGCTCCTTCGGGTGGGAGACCCAGTACTTC
CDR3: CASSSFGWETQYF

size: NA
D: TRBD2
V: TRBV6-5
J: TRBJ2-1
DNA: TGTGCCAGCAGACTAGCGGGAACCCATGAGCAGTTCTTC
CDR3: CASRLAGTHEQFF

size: NA
D: NA
V: TRBV2
J: TRBJ1-1
DNA: TGTGCCAGCACTCCAGGGGCGGTTTTAATGAACACTGAAGCTTTCTTT
CDR3: CASTPGAVLMNTEAFF

size: once
D: NA
V: TRBV15
J: TRBJ2-1
DNA: TGTGCCACCAGCAGAGCCGTCGGTGAGCAGTTCTTC
CDR3: CATSRAVGEQFF

size: NA
D: NA
V: TRBV4-1
J: TRBJ1-3
DNA: TGCGCCAGCAGCCAAGATAATGCGGGAAGAAACACCATATATTTT
CDR3: CASSQDNAGRNTIYF

size: NA
D: NA
V: TRBV14
J: TRBJ1-1
DNA: TGTGCCAGCAGCATTATGAACACTGAAGCTTTCTTT
CDR3: CASSIMNTEAFF

size: NA
D: NA
V: TRBV28
J: TRBJ2-7
DNA: TGTGCCAGCAGGGGGCGAAACCTCGAGCAGTACTTC
CDR3: CASRGRNLEQYF

size: many
D: NA
V: TRBV6-1
J: TRBJ2-7
DNA: TGTGCCAGCAGTGGGGGCCAAGGGGGCTACGAGCAGTACTTC
CDR3: CASSGGQGGYEQYF

size: NA
D: NA
V: TRBV5-6
J: TRBJ1-5
DNA: TGTGCCAGCAGCTTTCGGGGGAGTGGCAATCAGCCCCAGCATTTT
CDR3: CASSFRGSGNQPQHF

size: NA
D: TRBD1
V: TRBV4-1
J: TRBJ2-2
DNA: TGCGCCAGCAGCCAAGTTGATATCGGGACAGTCACCGGGGAGCTGTTTTTT
CDR3: CASSQVDIGTVTGELFF

size: NA
D: TRBD1
V: TRBV5-1
J: TRBJ2-7
DNA: TGCGCCAGCAGCCCTGACAGGGACGAGCAGTACTTC
CDR3: CASSPDRDEQYF

size: NA
D: TRBD1
V: TRBV29-1
J: TRBJ2-1
DNA: TGCAGCTACCGCGGCCCCGGGACAGGGGTTGAGCAGTTCTTC
CDR3: CSYRGPGTGVEQFF

size: NA
D: NA
V: TRBV28
J: TRBJ1-6
DNA: TGTGCCAGCAGTCGCGCGGCCTACCTCTATAGCTCCTATAATTCACCCCTCCACTTT
CDR3: CASSRAAYLYSSYNSPLHF

size: NA
D: NA
V: TRBV7-2
J: TRBJ2-1
DNA: TGTGCCAGCAGCTTAGGGGGCCCGGGTGAGCAGTTCTTC
CDR3: CASSLGGPGEQFF

size: NA
D: NA
V: TRBV28
J: TRBJ2-7
DNA: TGTGCCAGCACCCGAAAGGGAGGTTCTTTTCTTTACGAGCAGTACTTC
CDR3: CASTRKGGSFLYEQYF

size: NA
D: TRBD2
V: TRBV5-1
J: TRBJ2-5
DNA: TGCGCCAGCAGCTTGTTGTTCAGAAGTCTAGCGGGAAACCAAGAGACCCAGTACTTC
CDR3: CASSLLFRSLAGNQETQYF

size: once
D: NA
V: TRBV5-6
J: TRBJ2-3
DNA: TGTGCCAGCAGCTCGCCAACAGGGTCCTCTGGCACAGATACGCAGTATTTT
CDR3: CASSSPTGSSGTDTQYF

size: NA
D: TRBD1
V: TRBV5-1
J: TRBJ2-3
DNA: TGCGCCAGCAGCTTGGAAACCGGACAGGGATACACAGATACGCAGTATTTT
CDR3: CASSLETGQGYTDTQYF

size: NA
D: NA
V: TRBV10-2
J: TRBJ1-5
DNA: TGCGCCAGCAGCCCGGTGTGGGGGGAGAAGGGGAGCAATCAGCCCCAGCATTTT
CDR3: CASSPVWGEKGSNQPQHF

size: NA
D: NA
V: TRBV29-1
J: TRBJ2-5
DNA: TGCAGCGTTGAACAAGGAGCGGCAGAGACCCAGTACTTC
CDR3: CSVEQGAAETQYF

size: NA
D: NA
V: TRBV7-2
J: TRBJ2-7
DNA: TGTGCCAGCAGACCTTCCGGTAATCCATCGGGCGAGCAGTACTTC
CDR3: CASRPSGNPSGEQYF

size: NA
D: TRBD1
V: TRBV28
J: TRBJ1-5
DNA: TGTGCCAGCGGAGACAGGGGAGCTCAGCCCCAGCATTTT
CDR3: CASGDRGAQPQHF

size: NA
D: NA
V: TRBV6-1
J: TRBJ2-3
DNA: TGTGCCAGTTGTTGGGGGGGCACAGATACGCAGTATTTT
CDR3: CASCWGGTDTQYF